This T cell receptor beta chain was documented in a study of T cells in Graves' hyperthyroidism and ophthalmopathy. RNA transcripts provided the source from which TCR beta CDR3 regions were amplified. A set of HTBI primers served as the primers for a first-round RT-PCR of the TCR CDR3. MiXCR, applied by TCRdb to the multiplex PCR reads, yields one record per CDR3 protein. Seen here are 560,000 or so distinct CDR3 sequences, just under 20% observed once, and the top ten hold 47%. The CDR3 sequence is 11 residues long. Looked up from germline, CDR1 is SQVTM and CDR2 is ANQGSEA. Trimming removed 4 bases from V and 9 bases from J, with 9 bases in between. Reasons for excluding patients were uncontrolled infection, other autoimmune disease, pregnancy or lactation. Approximately 10 ml of fresh peripheral blood supplied the PBMCs.

Material for sequencing was blood. The TCR sequence derives from a man aged 35 to 55 with Graves' ophthalmopathy. The chain recombines TRBV29-1 with TRBJ2-2; D not resolved. The CDR3 coding sequence is TGCAGCGTTGCGATCGTCCGGGAGCTGTTTTTT. Translated: CSVAIVRELFF.